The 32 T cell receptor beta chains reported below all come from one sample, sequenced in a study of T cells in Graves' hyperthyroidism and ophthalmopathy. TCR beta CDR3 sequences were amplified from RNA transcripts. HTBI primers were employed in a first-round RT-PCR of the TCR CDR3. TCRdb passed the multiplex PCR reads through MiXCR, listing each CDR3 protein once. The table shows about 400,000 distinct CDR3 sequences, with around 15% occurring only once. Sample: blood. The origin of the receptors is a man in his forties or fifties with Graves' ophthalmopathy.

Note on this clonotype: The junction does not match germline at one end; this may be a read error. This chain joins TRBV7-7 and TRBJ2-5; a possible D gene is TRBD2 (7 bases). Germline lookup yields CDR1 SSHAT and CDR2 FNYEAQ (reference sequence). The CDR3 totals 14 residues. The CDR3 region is CASSPTGGVETQYF. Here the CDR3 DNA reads TGTGCTAGCAGCCCCACGGGGGGCGTGGAGACCCAGTACTTC. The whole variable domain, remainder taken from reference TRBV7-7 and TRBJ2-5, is GAGVSQSPRYKVTKRGQDVTLRCDPISSHATLYWYQQALGQGPEFLTYFNYEAQPDKSGLPSDRFSAERPEGSISTLTIQRTEQRDSAMYRCASSPTGGVETQYFGPGTRLLVL.

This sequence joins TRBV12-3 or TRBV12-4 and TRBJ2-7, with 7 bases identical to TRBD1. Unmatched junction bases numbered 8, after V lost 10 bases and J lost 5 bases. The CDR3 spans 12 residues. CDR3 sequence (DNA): TGTGCCACCGCCGAGGGGGCGGACGAGCAGTACTTC. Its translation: CATAEGADEQYF.

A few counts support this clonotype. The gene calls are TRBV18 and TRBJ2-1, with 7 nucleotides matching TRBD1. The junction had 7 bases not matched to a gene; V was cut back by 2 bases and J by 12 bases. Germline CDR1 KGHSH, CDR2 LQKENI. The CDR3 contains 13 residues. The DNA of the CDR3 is TGTGCCAGCTCACCAATTACAGGGGTTGGGCAGTTCTTC. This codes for CASSPITGVGQFF.

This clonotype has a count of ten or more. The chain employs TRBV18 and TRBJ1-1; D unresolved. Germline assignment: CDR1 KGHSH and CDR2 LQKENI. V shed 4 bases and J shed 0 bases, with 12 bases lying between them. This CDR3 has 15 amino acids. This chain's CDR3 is CASSLGRGLNTEAFF. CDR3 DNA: TGTGCCAGCTCACTTGGACGGGGATTGAACACTGAAGCTTTCTTT.

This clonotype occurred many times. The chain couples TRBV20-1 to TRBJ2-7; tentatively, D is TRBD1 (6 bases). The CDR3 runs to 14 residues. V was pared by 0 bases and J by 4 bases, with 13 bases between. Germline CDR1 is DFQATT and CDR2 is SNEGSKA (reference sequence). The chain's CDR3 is CSARDRGTRYEQYF. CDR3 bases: TGCAGTGCTAGAGATAGGGGGACCCGATACGAGCAGTACTTC.

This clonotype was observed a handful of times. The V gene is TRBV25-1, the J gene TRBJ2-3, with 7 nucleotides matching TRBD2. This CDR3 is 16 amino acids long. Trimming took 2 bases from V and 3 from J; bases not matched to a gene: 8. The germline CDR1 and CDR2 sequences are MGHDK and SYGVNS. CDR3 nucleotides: TGTGCCAGCAGTGAACCCCTGGGGGGGGGTACAGATACGCAGTATTTT. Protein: CASSEPLGGGTDTQYF.

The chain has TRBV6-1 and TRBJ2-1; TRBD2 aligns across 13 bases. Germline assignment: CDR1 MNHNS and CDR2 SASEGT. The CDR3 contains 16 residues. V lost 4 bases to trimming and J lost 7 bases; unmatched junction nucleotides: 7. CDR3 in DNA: TGTGCCAGCAGTGCCCTGGGACTAGCGGGACAGAATGAGCAGTTCTTC. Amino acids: CASSALGLAGQNEQFF.

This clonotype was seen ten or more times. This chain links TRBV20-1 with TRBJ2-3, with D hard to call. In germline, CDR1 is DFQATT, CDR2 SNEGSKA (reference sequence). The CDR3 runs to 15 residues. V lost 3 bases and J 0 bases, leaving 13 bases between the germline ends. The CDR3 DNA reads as TGCAGTGCTAGCGCCCCCGGTGGTAGCACAGATACGCAGTATTTT. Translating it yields CSASAPGGSTDTQYF.

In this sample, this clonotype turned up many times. This chain's CDR3 is CASRSTGRIGSYNEQFF. The CDR3 DNA follows: TGTGCCAGCAGGAGCACAGGGCGAATCGGCTCCTACAATGAGCAGTTCTTC. The chain recombines TRBV6-1 with TRBJ2-1; TRBD1 is a possible D gene (6 bases). CDR3 length equals 17 residues. The germline gives CDR1 MNHNS, CDR2 SASEGT. Trimming took 6 bases from V and 0 from J, leaving 18 bases between them.

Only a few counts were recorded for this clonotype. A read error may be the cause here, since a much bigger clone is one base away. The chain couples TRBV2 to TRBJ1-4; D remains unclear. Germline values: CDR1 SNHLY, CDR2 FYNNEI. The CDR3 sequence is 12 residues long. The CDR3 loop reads CAGSAIGEKLFF. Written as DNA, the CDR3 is TGTGCCGGCAGTGCTATTGGCGAAAAACTGTTTTTT. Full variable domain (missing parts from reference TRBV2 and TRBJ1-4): EPEVTQTPSHQVTQMGQEVILRCVPISNHLYFYWYRQILGQKVEFLVSFYNNEISEKSEIFDDQFSVERPDGSNFTLKIRSTKLEDSAMYFCAGSAIGEKLFFGSGTQLSVL.

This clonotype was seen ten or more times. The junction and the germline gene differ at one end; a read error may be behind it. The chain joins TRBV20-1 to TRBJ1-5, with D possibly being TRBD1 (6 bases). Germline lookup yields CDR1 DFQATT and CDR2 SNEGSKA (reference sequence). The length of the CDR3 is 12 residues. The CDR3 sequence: CSAREGDQPQHF. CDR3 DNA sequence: TGCAGTGCGAGAGAGGGGGATCAGCCCCAGCATTTT.

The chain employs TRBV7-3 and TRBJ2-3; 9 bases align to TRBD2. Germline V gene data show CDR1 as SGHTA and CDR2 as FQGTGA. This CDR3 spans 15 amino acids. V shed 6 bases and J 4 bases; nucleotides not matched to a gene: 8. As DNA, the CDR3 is TGTGCCAGCAGAAAGGGTAGCGGGAGTTCAGATACGCAGTATTTT. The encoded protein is CASRKGSGSSDTQYF.

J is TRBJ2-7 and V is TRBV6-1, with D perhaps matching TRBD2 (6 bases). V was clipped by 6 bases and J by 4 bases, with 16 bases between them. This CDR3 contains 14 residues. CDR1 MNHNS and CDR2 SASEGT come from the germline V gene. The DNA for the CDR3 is TGTGCCAGCAGGCAGGGCGGGACGGATTACGAGCAGTACTTC. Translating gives CASRQGGTDYEQYF.

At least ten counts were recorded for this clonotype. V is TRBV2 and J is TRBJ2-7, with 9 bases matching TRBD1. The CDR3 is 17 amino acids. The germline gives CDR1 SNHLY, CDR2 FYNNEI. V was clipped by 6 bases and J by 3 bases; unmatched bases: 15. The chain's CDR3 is CASRTPPGQGILYEQYF. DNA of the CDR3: TGTGCCAGCAGAACCCCCCCGGGACAGGGAATTCTCTACGAGCAGTACTTC.

CDR3 loop: CASSGQGPHRNEQFF. CDR3 bases: TGCGCCAGCAGCGGCCAGGGCCCGCACAGGAATGAGCAGTTCTTC. This chain connects TRBV10-1 to TRBJ2-1; D is possibly TRBD1 (5 bases). The length of the CDR3 is 15 residues. V shed 6 bases and J shed 7 bases, with 19 bases lying between them. Germline V gene sequence: CDR1 WNHNN, CDR2 SYGVQD (reference sequence).

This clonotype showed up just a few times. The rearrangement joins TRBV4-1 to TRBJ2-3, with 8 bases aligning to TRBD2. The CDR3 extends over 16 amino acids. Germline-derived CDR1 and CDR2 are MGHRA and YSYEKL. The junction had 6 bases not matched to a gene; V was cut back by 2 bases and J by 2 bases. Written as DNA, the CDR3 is TGCGCCAGCAGCCAAAGCCTAGCGGGTTACACAGATACGCAGTATTTT. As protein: CASSQSLAGYTDTQYF.

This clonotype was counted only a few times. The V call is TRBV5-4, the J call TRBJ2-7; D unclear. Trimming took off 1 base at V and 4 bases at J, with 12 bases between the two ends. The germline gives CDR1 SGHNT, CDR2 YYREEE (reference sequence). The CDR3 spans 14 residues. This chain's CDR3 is CASSLWSKEYEQYF. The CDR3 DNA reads TGTGCCAGCAGCTTGTGGTCTAAAGAGTACGAGCAGTACTTC.

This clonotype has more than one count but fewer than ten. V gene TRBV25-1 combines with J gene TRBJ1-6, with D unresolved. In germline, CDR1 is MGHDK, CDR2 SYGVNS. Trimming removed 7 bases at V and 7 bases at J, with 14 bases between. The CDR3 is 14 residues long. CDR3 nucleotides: TGTGCCAGCACTTCGGGAGAACCAAATTCACCCCTCCACTTT. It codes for CASTSGEPNSPLHF.

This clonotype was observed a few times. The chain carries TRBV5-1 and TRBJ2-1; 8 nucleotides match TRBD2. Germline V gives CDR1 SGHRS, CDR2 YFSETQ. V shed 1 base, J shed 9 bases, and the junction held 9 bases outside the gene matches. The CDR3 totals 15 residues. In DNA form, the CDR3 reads TGCGCCAGCAGCTTGAAACCGGGACTAGAGATTGAGCAGTTCTTC. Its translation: CASSLKPGLEIEQFF.

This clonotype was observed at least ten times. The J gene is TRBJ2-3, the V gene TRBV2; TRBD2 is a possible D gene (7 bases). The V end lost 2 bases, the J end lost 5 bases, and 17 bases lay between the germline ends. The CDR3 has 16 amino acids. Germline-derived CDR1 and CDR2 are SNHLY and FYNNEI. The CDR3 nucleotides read TGTGCCAGCAGTGAATCGCGGCGGGGGCGCGGAGATACGCAGTATTTT. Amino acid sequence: CASSESRRGRGDTQYF. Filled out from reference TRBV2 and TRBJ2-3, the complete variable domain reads EPEVTQTPSHQVTQMGQEVILRCVPISNHLYFYWYRQILGQKVEFLVSFYNNEISEKSEIFDDQFSVERPDGSNFTLKIRSTKLEDSAMYFCASSESRRGRGDTQYFGPGTRLTVL.

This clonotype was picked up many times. The CDR3 region is CASSEQGQGAYEQYF. The DNA of the CDR3 is TGCGCCAGCAGCGAGCAGGGACAGGGAGCCTACGAGCAGTACTTC. The V gene is TRBV5-1, the J gene TRBJ2-7, with TRBD1 matching over 9 bases. Trimming took 4 bases from V and 2 from J; bases not matched to a gene: 7. Germline V gene data show CDR1 as SGHRS and CDR2 as YFSETQ. The CDR3 covers 15 residues.

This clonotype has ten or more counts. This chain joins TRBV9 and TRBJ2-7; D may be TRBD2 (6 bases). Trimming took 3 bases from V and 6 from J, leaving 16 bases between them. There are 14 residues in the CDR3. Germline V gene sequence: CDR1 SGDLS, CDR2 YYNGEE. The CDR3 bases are TGTGCCAGCAGCGACGGGCCCCGGAGGGCCGAGCAGTACTTC. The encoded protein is CASSDGPRRAEQYF.

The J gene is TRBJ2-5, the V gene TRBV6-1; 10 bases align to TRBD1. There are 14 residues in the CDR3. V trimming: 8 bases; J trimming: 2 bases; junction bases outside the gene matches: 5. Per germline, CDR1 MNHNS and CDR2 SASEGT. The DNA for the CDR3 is TGTGCCAGCGGAAGGACAGGGGGGCAAGAGACCCAGTACTTC. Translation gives CASGRTGGQETQYF.

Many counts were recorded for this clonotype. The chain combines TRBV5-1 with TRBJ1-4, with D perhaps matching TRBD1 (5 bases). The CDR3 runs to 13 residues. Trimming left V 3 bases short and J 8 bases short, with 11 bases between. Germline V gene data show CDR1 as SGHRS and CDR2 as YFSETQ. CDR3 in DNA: TGCGCCAGCAGCTCCGGGACGGGAGAAAAACTGTTTTTT. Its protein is CASSSGTGEKLFF.

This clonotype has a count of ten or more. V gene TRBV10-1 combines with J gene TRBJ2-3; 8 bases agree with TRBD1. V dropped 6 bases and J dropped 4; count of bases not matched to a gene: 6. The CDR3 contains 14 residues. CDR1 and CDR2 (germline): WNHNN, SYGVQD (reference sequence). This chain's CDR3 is CASSRQGPADTQYF. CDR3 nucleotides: TGCGCCAGCAGCAGACAGGGGCCTGCAGATACGCAGTATTTT.

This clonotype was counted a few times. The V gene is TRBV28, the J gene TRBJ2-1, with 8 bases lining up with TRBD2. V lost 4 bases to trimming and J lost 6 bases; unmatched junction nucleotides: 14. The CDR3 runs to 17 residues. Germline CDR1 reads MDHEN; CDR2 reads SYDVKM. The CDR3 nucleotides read TGTGCCAGCAGTTACCAAGCCGGGACTAGGGCCAGCAATGAGCAGTTCTTC. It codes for CASSYQAGTRASNEQFF.

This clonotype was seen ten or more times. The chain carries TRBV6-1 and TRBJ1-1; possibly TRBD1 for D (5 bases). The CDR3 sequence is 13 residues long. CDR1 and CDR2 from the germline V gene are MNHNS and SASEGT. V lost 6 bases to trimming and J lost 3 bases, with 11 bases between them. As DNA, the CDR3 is TGTGCCAGCAGAATCCGGGGCCACACTGAAGCTTTCTTT. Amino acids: CASRIRGHTEAFF.

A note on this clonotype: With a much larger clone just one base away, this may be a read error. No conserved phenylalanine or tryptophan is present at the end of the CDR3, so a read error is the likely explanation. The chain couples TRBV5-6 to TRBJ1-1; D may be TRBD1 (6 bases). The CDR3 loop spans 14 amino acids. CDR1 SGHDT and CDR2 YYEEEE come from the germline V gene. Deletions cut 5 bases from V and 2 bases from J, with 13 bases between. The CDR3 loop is CASRLGGGNTEAFL. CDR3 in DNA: TGTGCCAGCAGACTGGGAGGGGGAAACACTGAAGCTTTCCTT.

The CDR3 protein is CAWSSGRPRETDTQYF. DNA for the CDR3: TGTGCCTGGAGTTCCGGGAGACCACGAGAAACAGATACGCAGTATTTT. V gene TRBV30 combines with J gene TRBJ2-3; TRBD2 is a possible D gene (6 bases). V shed 2 bases and J shed 3 bases, with 18 bases lying between them. Germline values: CDR1 GTSNPN, CDR2 SVGIG (reference sequence). The CDR3 spans 16 residues.

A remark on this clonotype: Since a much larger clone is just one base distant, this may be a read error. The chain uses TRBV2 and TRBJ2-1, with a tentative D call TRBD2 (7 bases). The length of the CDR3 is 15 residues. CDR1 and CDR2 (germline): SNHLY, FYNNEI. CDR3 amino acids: CAGSENGGLSDEQFF. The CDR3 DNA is TGTGCCGGCAGTGAAAACGGGGGGCTCTCGGATGAGCAGTTCTTC.

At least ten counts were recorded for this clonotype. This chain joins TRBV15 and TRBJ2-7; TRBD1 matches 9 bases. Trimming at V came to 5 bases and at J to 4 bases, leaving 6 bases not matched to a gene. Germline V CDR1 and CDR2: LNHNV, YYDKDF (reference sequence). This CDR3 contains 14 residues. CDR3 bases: TGTGCCACCAGCCCCAGGGACAGGGCTTACGAGCAGTACTTC. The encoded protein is CATSPRDRAYEQYF.

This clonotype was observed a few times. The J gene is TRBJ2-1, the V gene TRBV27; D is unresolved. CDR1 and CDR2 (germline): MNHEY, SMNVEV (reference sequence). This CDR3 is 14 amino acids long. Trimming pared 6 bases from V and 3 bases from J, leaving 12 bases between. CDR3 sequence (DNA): TGTGCCAGCAGAACTCGGGCAGTCTACAATGAGCAGTTCTTC. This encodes CASRTRAVYNEQFF.